Sequencing of this TCR beta chain was carried out in a study of OX40 agonist ivuxolimab in advanced cancers. Samples of blood were obtained at baseline, on cycle 4 day 1, and on cycle 7 day 1. This table comes from immunoSEQ multiplex PCR, and its TCRdb copy is limited to in-frame clones, with some not included. The sample contains roughly 48,000 clones, roughly 85% of which appear only once. CDR1 and CDR2 (germline): LNHNV, YYDKDF (reference sequence). The CDR3 is 15 residues long. The germline V and J ends were trimmed by 1 base and 5 bases, with 14 bases remaining between them. V and J are TRBV15 and TRBJ2-5; D gene uncertain. Here the sequenced sample was CD4+ or CD8+ T cells sorted from blood, taken in a trial of the OX40 agonist ivuxolimab. This clonotype originated in an adult with an advanced solid tumor such as melanoma, head and neck, liver or kidney cancer. CDR3 nucleotides: TGTGCCACCAGCAGAGTAAACAGCGATTCGGAGACCCAGTACTTC. The encoded protein is CATSRVNSDSETQYF.